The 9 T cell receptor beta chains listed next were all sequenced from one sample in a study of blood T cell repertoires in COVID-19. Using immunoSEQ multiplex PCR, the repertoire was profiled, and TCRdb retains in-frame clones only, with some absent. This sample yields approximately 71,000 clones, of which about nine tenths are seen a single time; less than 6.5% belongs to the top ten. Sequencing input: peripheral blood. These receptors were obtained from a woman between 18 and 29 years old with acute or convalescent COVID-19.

This CDR3 reads CASSLSSGPQHF. The CDR3 DNA sequence: TGTGCCAGCAGCTTATCCTCAGGGCCCCAGCATTTT. V and J are TRBV7-9 and TRBJ1-5; D not resolved. In germline, CDR1 is SEHNR, CDR2 FQNEAQ (reference sequence). There are 12 residues in the CDR3. Trimming left V 2 bases short and J 9 bases short, with 8 bases between.

The CDR3 DNA is TGCAGTGCTAGTCCGCTAGCGGGAGCCTACAATGAGCAGTTCTTC. Translated: CSASPLAGAYNEQFF. The V and J genes are TRBV20-1 and TRBJ2-1, with 10 bases identical to TRBD2. This CDR3 spans 15 amino acids. V lost 3 bases and J lost 2; bases outside the gene matches: 4. CDR1 is DFQATT and CDR2 is SNEGSKA in the germline V gene (reference sequence).

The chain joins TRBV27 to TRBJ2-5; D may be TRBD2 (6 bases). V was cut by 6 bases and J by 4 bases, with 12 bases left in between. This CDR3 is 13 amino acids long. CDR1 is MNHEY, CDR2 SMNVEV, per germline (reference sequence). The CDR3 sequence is CASRRLGGETQYF. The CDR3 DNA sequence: TGTGCCAGCAGAAGACTCGGGGGAGAGACCCAGTACTTC.

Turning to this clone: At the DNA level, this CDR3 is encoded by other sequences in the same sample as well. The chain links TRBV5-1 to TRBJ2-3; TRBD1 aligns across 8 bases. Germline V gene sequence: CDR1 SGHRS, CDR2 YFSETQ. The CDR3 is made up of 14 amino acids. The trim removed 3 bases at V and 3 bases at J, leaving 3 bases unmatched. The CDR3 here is CASSSGQGTDTQYF. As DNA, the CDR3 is TGCGCCAGCAGCTCTGGACAGGGAACAGATACGCAGTATTTT.

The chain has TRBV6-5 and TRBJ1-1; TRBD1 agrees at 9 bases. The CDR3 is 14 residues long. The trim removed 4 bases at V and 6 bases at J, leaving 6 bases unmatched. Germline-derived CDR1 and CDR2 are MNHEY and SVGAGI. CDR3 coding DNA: TGTGCCAGCAGTTCCGCTTACAGGGGGCCTGAAGCTTTCTTT. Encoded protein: CASSSAYRGPEAFF.

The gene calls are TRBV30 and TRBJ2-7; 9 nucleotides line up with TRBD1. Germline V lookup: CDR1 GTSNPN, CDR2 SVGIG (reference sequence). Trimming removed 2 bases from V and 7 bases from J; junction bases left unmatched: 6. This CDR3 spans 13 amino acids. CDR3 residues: CAWSRGQGFEQYF. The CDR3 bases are TGTGCCTGGAGTAGGGGACAGGGCTTTGAGCAGTACTTC. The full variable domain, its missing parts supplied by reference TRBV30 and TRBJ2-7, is SQTIHQWPATLVQPVGSPLSLECTVEGTSNPNLYWYRQAAGRGLQLLFYSVGIGQISSEVPQNLSASRPQDRQFILSSKKLLLSDSGFYLCAWSRGQGFEQYFGPGTRLTVT.

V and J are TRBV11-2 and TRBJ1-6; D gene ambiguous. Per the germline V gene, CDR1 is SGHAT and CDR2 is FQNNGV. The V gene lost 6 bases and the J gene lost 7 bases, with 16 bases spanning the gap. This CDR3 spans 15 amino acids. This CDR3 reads CASSHTPGANSPLHF. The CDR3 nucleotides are TGTGCCAGCAGTCATACTCCGGGAGCAAATTCACCCCTCCACTTT.

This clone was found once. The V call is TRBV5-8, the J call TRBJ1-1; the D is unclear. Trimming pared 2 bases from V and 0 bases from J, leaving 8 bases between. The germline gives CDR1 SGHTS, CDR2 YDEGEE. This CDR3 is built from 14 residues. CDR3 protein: CASSFQALNTEAFF. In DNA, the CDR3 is TGTGCCAGCAGCTTTCAGGCTCTGAACACTGAAGCTTTCTTT. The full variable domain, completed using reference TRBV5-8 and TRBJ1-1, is EAGVTQSPTHLIKTRGQQATLRCSPISGHTSVYWYQQALGLGLQFLLWYDEGEERNRGNFPPRFSGRQFPNYSSELNVNALELEDSALYLCASSFQALNTEAFFGQGTRLTVV.

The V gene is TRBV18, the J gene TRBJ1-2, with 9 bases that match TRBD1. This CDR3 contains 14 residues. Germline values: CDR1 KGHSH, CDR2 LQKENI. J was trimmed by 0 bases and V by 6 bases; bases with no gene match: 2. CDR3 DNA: TGTGCCAGCTCCGACAGGGGGACTAACTATGGCTACACCTTC. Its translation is CASSDRGTNYGYTF.